This T cell receptor (beta chain) appears in the sequencing data of a study of blood T cell repertoires in COVID-19. The CDR3 runs 15 residues. The V end was cut by 2 bases, the J end by 2 bases, with 12 bases between. Germline assignment: CDR1 SGHRS and CDR2 YFSETQ. Sequencing used immunoSEQ multiplex PCR; TCRdb keeps in-frame clones, though not all of them. This repertoire shows over 200,000 clones, less than 90% found once; its top ten account for roughly 3.2%. This TCR derives from a woman aged 50 to 60 in a cohort exposed to, infected with or recovered from COVID-19 (not recorded which). Sequencing input: PBMCs or T cells enriched from blood (not recorded which). The chain combines TRBV5-1 with TRBJ2-3, with D perhaps matching TRBD1 (6 bases). CDR3 nucleotides: TGCGCCAGCAGCTTCGGGCAGGGGCCCACAGATACGCAGTATTTT. As protein: CASSFGQGPTDTQYF.